The clone carrying this T cell receptor (beta chain) occurred many times. Trimming removed 2 bases at V and 6 bases at J, with 13 bases between. CDR3 length equals 14 residues. Germline V CDR1 and CDR2: LGHNT, FRNRAP. From the 5' RACE reads, TCRdb called clonotypes with MiXCR, one entry per CDR3 protein. The sample lists under 150,000 distinct CDR3 sequences; more than 10% were seen once. The time point is: blood at routine non-recurrence follow-up after resection. This specimen comes from a study of spatial heterogeneity in lung cancer. Overall study: Sequencing covered available follow-up PBMC samples collected a median of about 22 months after resection.

This sample comprised PBMCs, obtained at follow-up. The chain recombines TRBV12-5 with TRBJ1-2; a weak D match, TRBD1 (5 bases). The source of this sequence is a female donor with early-stage non-small cell lung cancer. Here the CDR3 DNA reads TGTGCTAGTGGTTTGAATACAGGTGGGAATGGCTACACCTTC. It yields the protein CASGLNTGGNGYTF.